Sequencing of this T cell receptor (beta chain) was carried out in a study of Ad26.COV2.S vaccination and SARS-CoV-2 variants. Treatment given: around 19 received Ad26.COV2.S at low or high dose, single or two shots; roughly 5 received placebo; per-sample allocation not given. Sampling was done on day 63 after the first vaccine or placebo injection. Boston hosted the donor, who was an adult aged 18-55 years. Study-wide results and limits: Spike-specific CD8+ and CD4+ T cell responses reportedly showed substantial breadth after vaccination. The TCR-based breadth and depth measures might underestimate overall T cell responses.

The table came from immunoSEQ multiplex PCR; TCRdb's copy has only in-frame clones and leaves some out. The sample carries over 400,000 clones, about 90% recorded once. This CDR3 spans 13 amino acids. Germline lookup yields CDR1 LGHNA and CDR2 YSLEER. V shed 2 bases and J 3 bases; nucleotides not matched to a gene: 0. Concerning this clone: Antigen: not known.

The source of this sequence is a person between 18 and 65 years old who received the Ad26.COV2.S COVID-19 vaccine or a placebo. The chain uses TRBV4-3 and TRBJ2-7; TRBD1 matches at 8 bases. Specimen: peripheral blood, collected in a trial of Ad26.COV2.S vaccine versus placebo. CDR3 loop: CASSQTGGYEQYF. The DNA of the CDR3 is TGCGCCAGCAGCCAAACAGGGGGCTACGAGCAGTACTTC.